These 10 T cell receptor beta chains were sequenced from one sample in a study of shared clonotypes between healthy human individuals. Profiled with immunoSEQ multiplex PCR; TCRdb holds only in-frame clones, not every one. This table holds some 300,000 clones, around 67% found once. Sequences were obtained from memory CD4+ T cells sorted from blood. Subset given: CD45RA-negative fraction. The receptors were gathered from a man aged 25-40 years in good health.

This clone occurred many times. The chain carries TRBV5-5 and TRBJ2-3; D call uncertain. V was shortened by 4 bases and J by 4 bases, with 13 bases between the two germline ends. The V gene's germline CDR1 is SGHKS and CDR2 YYEKEE (reference sequence). The CDR3 contains 14 residues. CDR3 nucleotides: TGTGCCAGCAGCATTCGGGCCACAGCAGATACGCAGTATTTT. It encodes CASSIRATADTQYF. Looking up the rest from reference TRBV5-5 and TRBJ2-3 gives the full variable domain: DAGVTQSPTHLIKTRGQQVTLRCSPISGHKSVSWYQQVLGQGPQFIFQYYEKEERGRGNFPDRFSARQFPNYSSELNVNALLLGDSALYLCASSIRATADTQYFGPGTRLTVL.

This clone was found a few times. This chain joins TRBV5-6 and TRBJ2-3; 9 bases are a match to TRBD2. The germline gives CDR1 SGHDT, CDR2 YYEEEE. The CDR3 extends over 15 amino acids. Unmatched junction bases numbered 2, after V lost 0 bases and J lost 3 bases. This chain's CDR3 is CASSLGGLATDTQYF. The DNA of the CDR3 is TGTGCCAGCAGCTTGGGGGGACTAGCTACAGATACGCAGTATTTT.

This chain links TRBV5-1 with TRBJ2-6, with D uncertain. The germline V gene encodes CDR1 SGHRS and CDR2 YFSETQ. Trimming took off 4 bases at V and 1 base at J, with 18 bases between the two ends. The CDR3 sequence is 18 residues long. The CDR3 sequence: CASSLRVAADSGANVLTF. The CDR3 DNA sequence: TGCGCCAGCAGCCTTAGGGTCGCAGCAGATTCTGGGGCCAACGTCCTGACTTTC.

Concerning this clone itself: At one of its ends the junction is not consistent with the germline gene, which may arise from a read error. The rearrangement links TRBV18 to TRBJ2-1; D is undetermined. In germline, CDR1 is KGHSH, CDR2 LQKENI. This CDR3 comprises 12 residues. The CDR3 loop is CASSPPYNEQFF. The CDR3 DNA follows: TGTGCCAGCTCCCCACCTTACAATGAGCAGTTCTTC.

The chain couples TRBV11-2 to TRBJ2-7; D possibly corresponds to TRBD2 (6 bases). Trimming removed 0 bases from V and 2 bases from J, with 11 bases in between. The CDR3 runs 15 residues. CDR1 and CDR2 from the germline V gene are SGHAT and FQNNGV. CDR3 in amino acids: CASSLDGGEAYEQYF. The CDR3 DNA reads as TGTGCCAGCAGCTTAGATGGAGGGGAGGCCTACGAGCAGTACTTC.

This clone was seen only once. The genes are TRBV7-2 and TRBJ2-1; D is unclear. V gave up 3 bases and J gave up 4 bases, with 7 bases separating them. The CDR3 runs 13 residues. Germline lookup yields CDR1 SGHTA and CDR2 FQGNSA. CDR3 sequence (DNA): TGTGCCAGCAGCTTCATAGCATACAATGAGCAGTTCTTC. As protein: CASSFIAYNEQFF.

The rearrangement joins TRBV28 to TRBJ1-1; D remains ambiguous. Trimming removed 3 bases from V and 1 base from J, with 9 bases in between. Germline CDR1 is MDHEN and CDR2 is SYDVKM. CDR3 length: 14 residues. CDR3 bases: TGTGCCAGCAGTTTTCACCCGGGGAACACTGAAGCTTTCTTT. This sequence encodes CASSFHPGNTEAFF.

The J gene is TRBJ2-1, the V gene TRBV2, with 8 positions matching TRBD2. The CDR3 spans 14 residues. CDR1 and CDR2 (germline): SNHLY, FYNNEI. V trimming: 7 bases; J trimming: 8 bases; junction bases outside the gene matches: 10. DNA for the CDR3: TGTGCCAGCAAAGTATCCAGCGGGAGCGATGAGCAGTTCTTC. Translation: CASKVSSGSDEQFF.

V usage is TRBV5-4 and J usage is TRBJ2-2; 10 bases align to TRBD2. Unmatched junction bases numbered 6, after V lost 0 bases and J lost 1 base. From germline, CDR1 is SGHNT and CDR2 YYREEE (reference sequence). This CDR3 comprises 18 residues. CDR3 nucleotides: TGTGCCAGCAGCTTGGACACCATAGCGGGAGGGAACACCGGGGAGCTGTTTTTT. Protein product: CASSLDTIAGGNTGELFF.

The chain carries TRBV28 and TRBJ2-1; D is undetermined. V lost 4 bases and J lost 5, with 18 bases in between. The CDR3 spans 16 residues. Germline V gene lookup returns CDR1 MDHEN and CDR2 SYDVKM. DNA of the CDR3: TGTGCCAGCAGTTCCATATCCCCCGGATCGAACAATGAGCAGTTCTTC. Translated: CASSSISPGSNNEQFF.